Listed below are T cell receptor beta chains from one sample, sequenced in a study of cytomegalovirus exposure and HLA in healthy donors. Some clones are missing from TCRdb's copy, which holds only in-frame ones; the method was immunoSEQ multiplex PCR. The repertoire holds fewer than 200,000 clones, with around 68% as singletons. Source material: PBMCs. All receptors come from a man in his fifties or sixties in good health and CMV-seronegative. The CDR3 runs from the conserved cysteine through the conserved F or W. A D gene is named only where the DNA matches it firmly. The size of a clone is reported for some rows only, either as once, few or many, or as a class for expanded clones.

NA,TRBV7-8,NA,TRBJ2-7,TGTGCCAGCAGCCGACAGATTGCCTACGAGCAGTACTTC,CASSRQIAYEQYF
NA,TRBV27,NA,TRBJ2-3,TGTGCCAGCAGTTTATACTCACCCGAGGGTACGCAGTATTTT,CASSLYSPEGTQYF
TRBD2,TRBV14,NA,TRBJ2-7,TGTGCCAGCAGCCAAGAAGCTTTCGGGATGGGGACTAGAGAGCAGTACTTC,CASSQEAFGMGTREQYF
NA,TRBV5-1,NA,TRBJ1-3,TGCGCCAGCAGCATCCAGGGCTCTGGAAACACCATATATTTT,CASSIQGSGNTIYF
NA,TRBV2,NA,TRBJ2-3,TGTGCCAGCAGTGAGACAGGGTGGGGGGCCACAGATACGCAGTATTTT,CASSETGWGATDTQYF
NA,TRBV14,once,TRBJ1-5,TGTGCCAGCAGCCAAGGCCCTAGTCAGCCCCAGCATTTT,CASSQGPSQPQHF
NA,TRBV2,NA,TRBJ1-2,TGTGCCAGCAGCCAGGGGACCCGGCGGTATGGCTACACCTTC,CASSQGTRRYGYTF
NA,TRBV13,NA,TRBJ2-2,TGTGCCACTAGGCAACCAACGAACACCGGGGAGCTGTTTTTT,CATRQPTNTGELFF
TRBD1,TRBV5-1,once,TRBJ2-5,TGCGCCAGCAGCCTGACAGGGGGCGGTCAGGAGACCCAGTACTTC,CASSLTGGGQETQYF
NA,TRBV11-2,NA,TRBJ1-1,TGTGCCAGCAGCTTATCAGGGGTGAACACTGAAGCTTTCTTT,CASSLSGVNTEAFF
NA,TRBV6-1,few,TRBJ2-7,TGTGCCAGCAGTGAGCCAGGGTTCTACGAGCAGTACTTC,CASSEPGFYEQYF
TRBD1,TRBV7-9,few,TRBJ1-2,TGTGCCAGCAGCCCGGACAGGGGAGATGGCTACACCTTC,CASSPDRGDGYTF
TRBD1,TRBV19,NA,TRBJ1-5,TGTGCCAGTAGTATTAGACAGGGTGAAAATCAGCCCCAGCATTTT,CASSIRQGENQPQHF
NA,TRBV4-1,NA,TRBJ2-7,TGCGCCAGCAGCCCCTCGACAGGCTCCTACGAGCAGTACTTC,CASSPSTGSYEQYF